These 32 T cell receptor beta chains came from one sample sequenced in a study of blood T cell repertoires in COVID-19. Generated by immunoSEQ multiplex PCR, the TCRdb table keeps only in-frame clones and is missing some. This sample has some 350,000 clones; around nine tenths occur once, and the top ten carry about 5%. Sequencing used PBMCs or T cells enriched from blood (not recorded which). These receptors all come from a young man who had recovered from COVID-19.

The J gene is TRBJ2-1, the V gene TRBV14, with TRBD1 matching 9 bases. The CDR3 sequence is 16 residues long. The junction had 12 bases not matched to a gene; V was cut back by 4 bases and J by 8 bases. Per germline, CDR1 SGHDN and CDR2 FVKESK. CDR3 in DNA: TGTGCCAGCAGCCCCCTATCTTGGACAGGGGTCCATGAGCAGTTCTTC. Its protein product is CASSPLSWTGVHEQFF.

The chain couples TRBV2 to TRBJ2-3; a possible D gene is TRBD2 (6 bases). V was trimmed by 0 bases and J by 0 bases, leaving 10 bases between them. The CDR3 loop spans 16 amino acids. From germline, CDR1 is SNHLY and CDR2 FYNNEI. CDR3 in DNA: TGTGCCAGCAGTGAAGCAGGACTACTAAGCACAGATACGCAGTATTTT. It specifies CASSEAGLLSTDTQYF.

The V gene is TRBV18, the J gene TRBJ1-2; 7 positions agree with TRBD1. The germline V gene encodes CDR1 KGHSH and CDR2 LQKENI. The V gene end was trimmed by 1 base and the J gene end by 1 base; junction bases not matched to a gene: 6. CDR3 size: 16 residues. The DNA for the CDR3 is TGTGCCAGCTCACCACAACCGGGACAGCTTAACTATGGCTACACCTTC. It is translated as CASSPQPGQLNYGYTF.

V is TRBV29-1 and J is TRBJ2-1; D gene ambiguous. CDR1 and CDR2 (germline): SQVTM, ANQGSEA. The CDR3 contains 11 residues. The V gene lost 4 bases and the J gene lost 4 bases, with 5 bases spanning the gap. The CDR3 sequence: CSVAGYNEQFF. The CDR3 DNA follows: TGCAGCGTTGCCGGGTACAATGAGCAGTTCTTC.

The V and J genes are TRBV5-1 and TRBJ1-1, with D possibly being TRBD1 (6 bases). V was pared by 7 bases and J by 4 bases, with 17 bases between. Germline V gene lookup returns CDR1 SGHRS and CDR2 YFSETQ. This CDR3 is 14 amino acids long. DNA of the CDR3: TGCGCCAGCCAACAGGGTCGGATTGGCACTGAAGCTTTCTTT. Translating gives CASQQGRIGTEAFF. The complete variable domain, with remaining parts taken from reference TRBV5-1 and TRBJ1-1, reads KAGVTQTPRYLIKTRGQQVTLSCSPISGHRSVSWYQQTPGQGLQFLFEYFSETQRNKGNFPGRFSGRQFSNSRSEMNVSTLELGDSALYLCASQQGRIGTEAFFGQGTRLTVV.

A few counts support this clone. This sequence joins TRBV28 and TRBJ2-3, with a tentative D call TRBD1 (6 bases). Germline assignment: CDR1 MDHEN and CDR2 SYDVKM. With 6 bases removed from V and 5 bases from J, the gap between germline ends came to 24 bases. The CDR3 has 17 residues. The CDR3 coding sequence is TGTGCCAGCAGACCCCCGGTGGGGGCGGGTTTGGAAGATACGCAGTATTTT. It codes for CASRPPVGAGLEDTQYF.

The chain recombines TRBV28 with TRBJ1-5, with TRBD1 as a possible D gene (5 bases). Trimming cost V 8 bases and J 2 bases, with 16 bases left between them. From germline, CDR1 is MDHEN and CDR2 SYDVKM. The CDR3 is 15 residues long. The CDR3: CASDSAYTRNQPQHF. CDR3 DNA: TGTGCCAGCGACAGCGCATACACCCGCAATCAGCCCCAGCATTTT.

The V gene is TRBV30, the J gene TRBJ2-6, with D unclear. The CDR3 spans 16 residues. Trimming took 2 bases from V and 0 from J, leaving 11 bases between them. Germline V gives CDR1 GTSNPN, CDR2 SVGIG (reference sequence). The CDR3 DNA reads TGTGCCTGGAGTCTGGAAACAGTCTCTGGGGCCAACGTCCTGACTTTC. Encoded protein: CAWSLETVSGANVLTF. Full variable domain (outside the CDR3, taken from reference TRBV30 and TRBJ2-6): SQTIHQWPATLVQPVGSPLSLECTVEGTSNPNLYWYRQAAGRGLQLLFYSVGIGQISSEVPQNLSASRPQDRQFILSSKKLLLSDSGFYLCAWSLETVSGANVLTFGAGSRLTVL.

The CDR3 sequence: CASRERDRVQNTEAFF. The CDR3 DNA reads TGTGCCAGCAGGGAGCGGGACAGGGTTCAGAACACTGAAGCTTTCTTT. The V gene is TRBV2, the J gene TRBJ1-1; the match to TRBD1 covers 9 bases. Germline-derived CDR1 and CDR2 are SNHLY and FYNNEI. Trimming took 6 bases from V and 1 from J; bases not matched to a gene: 9. The CDR3 is 16 residues long.

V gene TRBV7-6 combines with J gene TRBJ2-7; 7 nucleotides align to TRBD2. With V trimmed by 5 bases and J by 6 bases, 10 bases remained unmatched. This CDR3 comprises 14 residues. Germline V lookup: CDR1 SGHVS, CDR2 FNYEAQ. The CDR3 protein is CASSLREERGEQYF. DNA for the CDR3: TGTGCCAGCAGCCTCCGGGAGGAGAGGGGCGAGCAGTACTTC.

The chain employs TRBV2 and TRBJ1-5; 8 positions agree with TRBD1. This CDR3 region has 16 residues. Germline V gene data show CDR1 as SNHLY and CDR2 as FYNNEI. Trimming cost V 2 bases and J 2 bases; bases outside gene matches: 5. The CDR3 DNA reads TGTGCCAGCAGTGAACAGGGGGCGCGGGGCAATCAGCCCCAGCATTTT. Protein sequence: CASSEQGARGNQPQHF.

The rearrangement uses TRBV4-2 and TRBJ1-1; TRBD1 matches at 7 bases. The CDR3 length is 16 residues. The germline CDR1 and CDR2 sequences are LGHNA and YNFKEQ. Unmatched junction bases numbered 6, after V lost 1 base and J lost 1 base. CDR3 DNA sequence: TGTGCCAGCAGCCAAGGGAGGGGGCAAGGGAACACTGAAGCTTTCTTT. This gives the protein CASSQGRGQGNTEAFF.

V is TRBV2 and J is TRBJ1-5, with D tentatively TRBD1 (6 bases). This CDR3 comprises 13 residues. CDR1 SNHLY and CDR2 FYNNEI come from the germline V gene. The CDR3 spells CGTAGGGNQPQHF. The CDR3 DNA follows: TGTGGAACGGCGGGGGGCGGTAATCAGCCCCAGCATTTT.

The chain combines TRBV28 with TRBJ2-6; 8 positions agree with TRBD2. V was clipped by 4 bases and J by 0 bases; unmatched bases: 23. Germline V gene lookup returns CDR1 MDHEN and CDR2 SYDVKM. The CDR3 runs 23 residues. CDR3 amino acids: CASSSPPRGSTSGTYSGANVLTF. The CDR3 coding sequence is TGTGCCAGCAGTTCCCCCCCCCGAGGTTCTACTAGCGGCACTTACTCTGGGGCCAACGTCCTGACTTTC.

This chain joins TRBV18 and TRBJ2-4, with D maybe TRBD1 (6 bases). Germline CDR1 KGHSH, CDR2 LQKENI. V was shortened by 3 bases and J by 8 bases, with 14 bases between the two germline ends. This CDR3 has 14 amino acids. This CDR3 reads CASSPGAVSDIQYF. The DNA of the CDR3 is TGTGCCAGCTCACCGGGGGCAGTGTCGGACATTCAGTACTTC.

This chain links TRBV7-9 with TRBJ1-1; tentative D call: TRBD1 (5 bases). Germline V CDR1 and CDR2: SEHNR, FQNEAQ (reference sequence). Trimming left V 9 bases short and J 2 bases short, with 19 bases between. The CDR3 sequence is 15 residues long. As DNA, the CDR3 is TGTGCCAGTTCGTCTCCTAACAGGAACAACACTGAAGCTTTCTTT. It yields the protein CASSSPNRNNTEAFF.

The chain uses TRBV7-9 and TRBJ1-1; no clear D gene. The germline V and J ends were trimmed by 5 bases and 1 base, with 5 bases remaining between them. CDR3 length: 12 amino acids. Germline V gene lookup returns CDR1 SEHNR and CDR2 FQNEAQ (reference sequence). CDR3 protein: CASSNRNTEAFF. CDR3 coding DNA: TGTGCCAGCAGCAACAGGAACACTGAAGCTTTCTTT.

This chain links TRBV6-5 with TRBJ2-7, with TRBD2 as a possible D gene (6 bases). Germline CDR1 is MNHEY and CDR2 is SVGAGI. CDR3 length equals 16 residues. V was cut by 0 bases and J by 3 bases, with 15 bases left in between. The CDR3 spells CASSYSTGETLYEQYF. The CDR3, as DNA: TGTGCCAGCAGTTACTCGACGGGGGAGACCCTCTACGAGCAGTACTTC.

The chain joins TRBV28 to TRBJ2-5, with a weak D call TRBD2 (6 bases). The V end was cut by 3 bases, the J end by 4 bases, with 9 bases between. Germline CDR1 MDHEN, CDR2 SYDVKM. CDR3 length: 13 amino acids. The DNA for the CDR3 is TGTGCCAGCAGTTTCGGGGGAAGAGAGACCCAGTACTTC. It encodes CASSFGGRETQYF.

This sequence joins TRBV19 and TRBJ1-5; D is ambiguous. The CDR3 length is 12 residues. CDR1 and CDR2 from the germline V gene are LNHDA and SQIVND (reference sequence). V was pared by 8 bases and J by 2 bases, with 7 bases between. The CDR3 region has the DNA TGTGCCAGTGGACTTCGCAATCAGCCCCAGCATTTT. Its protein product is CASGLRNQPQHF.

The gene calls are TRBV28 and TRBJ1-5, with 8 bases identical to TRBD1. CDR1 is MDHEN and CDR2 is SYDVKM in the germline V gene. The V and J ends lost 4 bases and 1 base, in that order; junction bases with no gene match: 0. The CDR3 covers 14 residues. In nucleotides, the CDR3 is TGTGCCAGCAGTTACAGGGGGAGCAATCAGCCCCAGCATTTT. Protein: CASSYRGSNQPQHF.

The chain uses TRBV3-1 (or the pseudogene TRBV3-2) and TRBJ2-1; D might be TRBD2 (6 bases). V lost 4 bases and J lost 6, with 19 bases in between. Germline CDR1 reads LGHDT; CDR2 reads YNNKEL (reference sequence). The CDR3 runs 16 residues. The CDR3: CASSPETGLTFNEQFF. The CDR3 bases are TGTGCCAGCAGCCCGGAAACGGGACTGACCTTCAATGAGCAGTTCTTC.

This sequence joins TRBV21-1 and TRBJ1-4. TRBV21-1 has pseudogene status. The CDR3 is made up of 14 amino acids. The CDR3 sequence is CASSKAWRPGKLFF. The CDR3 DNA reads TGTGCCAGCAGCAAAGCGTGGAGGCCGGGGAAACTGTTTTTT.

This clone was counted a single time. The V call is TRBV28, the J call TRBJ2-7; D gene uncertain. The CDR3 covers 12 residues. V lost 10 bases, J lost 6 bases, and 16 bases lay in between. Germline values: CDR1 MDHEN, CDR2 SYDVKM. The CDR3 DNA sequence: TGTGCCACCAGACTGGTCGTCGGCGAGCAGTACTTC. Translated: CATRLVVGEQYF.

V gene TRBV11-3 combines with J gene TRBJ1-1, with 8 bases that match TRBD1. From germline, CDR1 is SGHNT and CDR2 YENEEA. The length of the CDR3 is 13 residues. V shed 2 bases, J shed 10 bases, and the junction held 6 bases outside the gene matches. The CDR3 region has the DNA TGTGCCAGCAGCTTAACCCGGACAGGGATAGCTTTCTTT. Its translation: CASSLTRTGIAFF.

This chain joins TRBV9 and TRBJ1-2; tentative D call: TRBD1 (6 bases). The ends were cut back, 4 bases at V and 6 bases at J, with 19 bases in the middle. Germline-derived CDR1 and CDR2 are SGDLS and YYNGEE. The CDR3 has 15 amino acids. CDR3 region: CASSPKHRAYHGYTF. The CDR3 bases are TGTGCCAGCAGCCCAAAGCACAGGGCATACCATGGCTACACCTTC.

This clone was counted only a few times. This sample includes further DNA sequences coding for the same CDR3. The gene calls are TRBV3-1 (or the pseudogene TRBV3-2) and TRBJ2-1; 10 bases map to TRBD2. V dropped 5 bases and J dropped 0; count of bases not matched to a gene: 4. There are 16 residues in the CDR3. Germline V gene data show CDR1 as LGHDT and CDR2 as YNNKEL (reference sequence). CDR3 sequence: CASSLLAGPSYNEQFF. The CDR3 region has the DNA TGTGCCAGCAGCTTACTAGCGGGGCCCTCCTACAATGAGCAGTTCTTC.

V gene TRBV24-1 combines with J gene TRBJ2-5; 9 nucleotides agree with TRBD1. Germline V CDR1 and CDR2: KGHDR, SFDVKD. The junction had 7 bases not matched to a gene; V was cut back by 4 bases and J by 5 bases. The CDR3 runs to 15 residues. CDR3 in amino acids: CATSDFGTGWETQYF. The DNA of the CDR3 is TGTGCCACCAGTGACTTTGGGACAGGGTGGGAGACCCAGTACTTC.

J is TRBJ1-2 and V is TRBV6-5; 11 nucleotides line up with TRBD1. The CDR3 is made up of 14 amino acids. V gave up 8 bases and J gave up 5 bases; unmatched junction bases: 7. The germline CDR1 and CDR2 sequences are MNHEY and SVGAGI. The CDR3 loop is CASVPGTGGYGYTF. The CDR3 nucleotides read TGTGCCAGCGTACCCGGGACAGGGGGTTATGGCTACACCTTC.

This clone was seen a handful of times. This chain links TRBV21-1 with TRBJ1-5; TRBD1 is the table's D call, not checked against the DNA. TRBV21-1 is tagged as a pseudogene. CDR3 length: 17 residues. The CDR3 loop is CASSKGGQGAWNQPQHF. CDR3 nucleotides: TGTGCCAGCAGCAAGGGGGGACAGGGGGCATGGAATCAGCCCCAGCATTTT.

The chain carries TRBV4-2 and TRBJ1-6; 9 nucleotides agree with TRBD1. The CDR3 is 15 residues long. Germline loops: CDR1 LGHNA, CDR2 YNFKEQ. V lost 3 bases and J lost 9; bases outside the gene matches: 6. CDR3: CASSHRDRESSPLHF. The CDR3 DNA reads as TGTGCCAGCAGCCACCGGGACAGGGAAAGTTCACCCCTCCACTTT.

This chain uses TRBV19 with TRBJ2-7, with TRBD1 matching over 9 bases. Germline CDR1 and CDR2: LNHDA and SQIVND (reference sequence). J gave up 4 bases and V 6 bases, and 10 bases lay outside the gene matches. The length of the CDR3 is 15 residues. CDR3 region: CASSWGQGMVYEQYF. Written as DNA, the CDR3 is TGTGCCAGTAGCTGGGGACAGGGAATGGTGTACGAGCAGTACTTC.